This entry concerns a single T cell receptor beta chain. Its target is not known. The donors were part of the validation cohort of roughly 130 subjects. That cohort was separate from the first cohort, which comprised fewer than 800 subjects. This sample is drawn from a study of cytomegalovirus exposure and HLA in healthy donors. Findings of the study overall: Most TCR sequences proved rare, with some public TCRs found in many donors. TCR clusters originating in the first cohort tended to co-occur in the 100 to 150 validation repertoires, according to a later analysis. In vitro work confirmed that a few CMV-associated chains recognize CMV antigens.

This CDR3 region has 16 residues. The germline V gene encodes CDR1 SEHNR and CDR2 FQNEAQ (reference sequence). V lost 6 bases, J lost 2 bases, and 19 bases lay in between. Profiled with immunoSEQ multiplex PCR; TCRdb holds only in-frame clones, not every one. Of over 85,000 clones in the sample, 85% to 90% were seen once. The clonotype comes from a woman aged 25 to 39 in good health and CMV-seropositive. Material for sequencing was PBMCs. The chain couples TRBV7-9 to TRBJ2-5, with D perhaps TRBD1 (5 bases). CDR3 sequence reads: CASSSDPFRGQETQYF. The CDR3 coding sequence is TGTGCCAGCAGTTCTGACCCTTTTAGGGGACAAGAGACCCAGTACTTC. The full variable domain, its missing parts supplied by reference TRBV7-9 and TRBJ2-5, is DTGVSQNPRHKITKRGQNVTFRCDPISEHNRLYWYRQTLGQGPEFLTYFQNEAQLEKSRLLSDRFSAERPKGSFSTLEIQRTEQGDSAMYLCASSSDPFRGQETQYFGPGTRLLVL.